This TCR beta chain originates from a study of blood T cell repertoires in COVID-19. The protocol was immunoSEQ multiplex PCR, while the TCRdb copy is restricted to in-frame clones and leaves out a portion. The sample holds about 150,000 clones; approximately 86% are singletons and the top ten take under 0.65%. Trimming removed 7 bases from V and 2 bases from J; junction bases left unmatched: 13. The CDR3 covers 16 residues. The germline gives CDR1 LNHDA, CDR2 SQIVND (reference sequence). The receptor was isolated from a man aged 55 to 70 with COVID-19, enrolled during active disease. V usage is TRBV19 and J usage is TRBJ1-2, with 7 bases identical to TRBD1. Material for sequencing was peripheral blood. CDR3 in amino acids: CASNQKGGRGNYGYTF. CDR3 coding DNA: TGTGCCAGTAACCAGAAGGGGGGCAGGGGGAACTATGGCTACACCTTC. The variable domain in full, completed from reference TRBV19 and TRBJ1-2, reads DGGITQSPKYLFRKEGQNVTLSCEQNLNHDAMYWYRQDPGQGLRLIYYSQIVNDFQKGDIAEGYSVSREKKESFPLTVTSAQKNPTAFYLCASNQKGGRGNYGYTFGSGTRLTVV.